Listed below are T cell receptor beta chains from one sample, sequenced in a study of shared clonotypes between healthy human individuals. Sequencing was performed with immunoSEQ multiplex PCR; in TCRdb, only in-frame clones are kept and a portion is missing. The table has 2 million to 2.5 million clones, 85% to 95% seen once. Sequencing was done on a sample of naive CD4+ T cells from PBMCs. The receptor set was obtained from a man aged 18 to 30 in good health. Some clones in this sample may be carry-over from other donors' samples. Each CDR3 is given with its conserved first and last residue. Rows give clone size only sometimes, using once, few, many, or a class for an expanded clone.

V	length	J	size	CDR3
TRBV5-8	16	TRBJ2-7	.	CASSLEMGPIAYEQYF
TRBV5-1	15	TRBJ1-4	.	CASSVKTGAAEKLFF
TRBV5-1	14	TRBJ2-3	.	CASSILSGTDTQYF
TRBV29-1	13	TRBJ2-1	.	CSVAGALYNEQFF
TRBV9	15	TRBJ2-7	.	CASSVGGGRVYEQYF
TRBV30	17	TRBJ2-7	.	CAWSAFVAGGSSYEQYF
TRBV7-9	14	.	.	CASSLAGFAYEQYF
TRBV2	11	TRBJ2-4	.	CASRRGTIQYF
TRBV2	15	TRBJ2-7	.	CATGTASASSYEQYF
TRBV2	13	TRBJ1-4	.	CAKSPDRAEKLFF
TRBV5-1	14	TRBJ2-5	.	CASSRPPGEETQYF
TRBV27	13	TRBJ2-5	few	CASSLIGRETQYF
TRBV28	17	TRBJ2-2	.	CATQRGQLVMNTGELFF
TRBV18	15	TRBJ2-2	.	CASSRTVPNTGELFF
TRBV5-4	18	TRBJ1-4	.	CASSLGGAIGAVGEKLFF
TRBV12-5	17	TRBJ2-2	.	CASGWRGQGDYTGELFF
TRBV30	12	TRBJ2-7	.	CAWSRGLGEQYF
TRBV28	17	TRBJ2-7	.	CASSAGGLGLRNYEQYF
TRBV6-5	14	TRBJ1-3	.	CASSEQGGGNTIYF
TRBV7-2	15	TRBJ2-1	.	CASSFGPMGYNEQFF
TRBV20-1	11	TRBJ2-7	.	CSARDFSEQYF
TRBV7-2	14	TRBJ2-3	.	CASSLDGGTDTQYF
TRBV9	16	TRBJ2-3	once	CASSPRAKDSTDTQYF
TRBV5-1	21	TRBJ2-1	.	CASSLEGGRTGMAGTYNEQFF